This record looks at one T cell receptor (beta chain) sequence and its context. Its antigen remains unidentified. Amplification used 60 Vbeta primers and 13 Jbeta primers. Assay used: immunoSEQ multiplex PCR; TCRdb lists only in-frame clones, some missing. The listing contains about 84,000 clones. The data stem from a study of cytomegalovirus exposure and HLA in healthy donors. General study findings and limits: Accounts indicate the classifier identified cytomegalovirus status with strong specificity and sensitivity. Researchers reported in a later analysis that a missense DCLRE1C variant was tied to TCR beta V- and J-gene trimming. In a later analysis, HLA-associated beta chains showed higher expansion and lower generation probabilities than comparable chains.

With V trimmed by 0 bases and J by 8 bases, 9 bases remained unmatched. This CDR3 comprises 16 residues. The germline CDR1 and CDR2 sequences are MNHEY and SMNVEV (reference sequence). The TCR comes from a man aged 50 to 59 in good health and CMV-seronegative. Sequenced sample: PBMCs. V and J are TRBV27 and TRBJ2-1; 8 bases fit TRBD2. DNA for the CDR3: TGTGCCAGCAGTTTATCGTGGGCGGGGGGCCGGGATGAGCAGTTCTTC. This encodes CASSLSWAGGRDEQFF.